This TCR beta chain was recovered during a study of T cell repertoires in ileal Crohn's disease. Turning to the study itself: Median disease duration was around eight years; roughly 40% smoked at surgery.

Using immunoSEQ multiplex PCR, the repertoire was profiled, and TCRdb retains in-frame clones only, with some absent. The repertoire holds around 9,700 clones, with around 86% as singletons. Time point defined: inflamed ileum from the surgical specimen. V lost 6 bases to trimming and J lost 2 bases, with 13 bases between them. CDR3 length: 14 amino acids. CDR1 MNHEY and CDR2 SVGAGI come from the germline V gene. Sequenced input: ileal tissue. The source is an adult with Crohn's disease. V and J are TRBV6-5 and TRBJ1-2, with D uncertain. CDR3 DNA: TGTGCCAGCAGCCGAAGTTGGTCAAACTATGGCTACACCTTC. It specifies CASSRSWSNYGYTF.